This TCR beta chain emerged from a study of shared clonotypes between healthy human individuals. The investigators split CD4+ cells into a CD45RA+ naive subset and a CD45RA-negative memory subset. Germline lookup yields CDR1 SGHRS and CDR2 YFSETQ. The CDR3 spans 15 residues. The V end was cut by 4 bases, the J end by 3 bases, with 15 bases between. At deep level, the assay was performed. Libraries were prepared by immunoSEQ multiplex PCR; TCRdb keeps only in-frame clonotypes and omits some of them. Of some 1,400,000 clones listed, approximately 96% are singletons. About this clone itself: Its specificity is unknown.

Study results and limitations: Sampling involved blood alone; tissue repertoires likely differ. Non-shared clonotypes had lower generation probabilities than those shared by all four donors.

The sequenced material came from naive CD4+ T cells sorted from blood. The subset was: CD45RA+ positively selected. The rearrangement joins TRBV5-1 to TRBJ2-3, with D maybe TRBD2 (6 bases). The sequence came from a man younger than 45 in good health. As DNA, the CDR3 is TGCGCCAGCAGCACGACAGCGGGTCATACAGATACGCAGTATTTT. Translating gives CASSTTAGHTDTQYF.